The rows below give T cell receptor beta chains drawn from one sample of a study of T cell responses to AZD1222 COVID-19 vaccine. The method was immunoSEQ multiplex PCR; TCRdb's version includes in-frame clones alone and lacks a portion of them. The repertoire holds about 150,000 clones, with about nine tenths as singletons. This specimen consisted of peripheral blood, obtained on day 0 of MenACWY control vaccination. These receptor sequences come from an adult in good health. The CDR3 runs from the conserved cysteine through the conserved F or W. D genes are given only for firm matches. A clone size is listed for some rows: how often the clone was seen (once, few, many), or a class if it is expanded.

NA	TRBD1	TRBV11-3	TRBJ2-7	TGTGCCAGCAGCAGACAGGGCGGCCCCTACGAGCAGTACTTC	CASSRQGGPYEQYF
NA	TRBD1	TRBV24-1	TRBJ2-1	TGTGCCACCAGTGATTTGAGGACAGGGGGCGCCTACAATGAGCAGTTCTTC	CATSDLRTGGAYNEQFF
few	NA	TRBV5-4	TRBJ1-1	TGTGCCAGCAGCTTGGATTTTTGGGGGACTGAAGCTTTCTTT	CASSLDFWGTEAFF
NA	TRBD1	TRBV5-1	TRBJ2-2	TGCGCCAGCAGGGGACAGGGGAGCACCGGGGAGCTGTTTTTT	CASRGQGSTGELFF
once	TRBD1	TRBV5-1	TRBJ2-7	TGCGCCAGCAGTTCGACAGGGGGCTCGGACGAGCAGTACTTC	CASSSTGGSDEQYF
NA	TRBD1	TRBV19	TRBJ2-7	TGTGCCAGTAGTAACCGGGGACAGGGCGGCGAGCAGTACTTC	CASSNRGQGGEQYF
NA	TRBD1	TRBV18	TRBJ1-5	TGTGCCAGCTCACCGGACAGGGGCAATCAGCCCCAGCATTTT	CASSPDRGNQPQHF
NA	NA	TRBV11-3	TRBJ2-5	TGTGCCAGCAGCTTGGGTAGGGACGAGACCCAGTACTTC	CASSLGRDETQYF
NA	NA	TRBV7-2	TRBJ1-1	TGTGCCAGCAGGAAAGGGTTGAACACTGAAGCTTTCTTT	CASRKGLNTEAFF
NA	NA	TRBV2	TRBJ2-5	TGTGCCAGCAGTGAATTAACTACCCAAGAGACCCAGTACTTC	CASSELTTQETQYF
NA	NA	TRBV5-4	TRBJ1-1	TGTGCCAGCAGCTCAGCGGCCCTGGGCACTGAAGCTTTCTTT	CASSSAALGTEAFF
NA	TRBD1	TRBV7-9	TRBJ1-1	TGTGCCAGCACCATCCGACAGGGGGGGTTGGACACTGAAGCTTTCTTT	CASTIRQGGLDTEAFF
NA	NA	TRBV7-2	TRBJ2-6	TGTGCCAGCAGCTTCCGGGGAAGGGCCAACGTCCTGACTTTC	CASSFRGRANVLTF
once	NA	TRBV6-1	TRBJ1-5	TGTGCCAGCAGTGTTCGGCCGATCCTCTCCGGTCAGCCCCAGCATTTT	CASSVRPILSGQPQHF
NA	NA	TRBV7-2	TRBJ2-3	TGTGCCAGCAGCTTGGACTCGCTCCGGGATACGCAGTATTTT	CASSLDSLRDTQYF
few	NA	TRBV3-1/TRBV3-2	TRBJ1-5	TGTGCCAGCAGGCACGACCGGCAGCCCCAGCATTTT	CASRHDRQPQHF
few	NA	TRBV24-1	TRBJ2-3	TGTGCCACCAGTGATTTGAAGGCGGGAAGGACGCAGTATTTT	CATSDLKAGRTQYF
medium-sized	TRBD1	TRBV3-1/TRBV3-2	TRBJ2-2	TGTGCCAGCAGCCTTCTCACGCTCGGGGGACAGGGGGGATACTACACCGGGGAGCTGTTTTTT	CASSLLTLGGQGGYYTGELFF
once	NA	TRBV4-2	TRBJ2-3	TGTGCCAGCAGCCAAGATCGGAACACAGATACGCAGTATTTT	CASSQDRNTDTQYF
NA	NA	TRBV5-4	TRBJ1-2	TGTGCCAGCTACGACCGGAACGGACAGCTCTATGGCTACACCTTC	CASYDRNGQLYGYTF
NA	NA	TRBV7-2	TRBJ2-2	TGTGCCAGCAGGAGGGGGGGACTTAACACCGGGGAGCTGTTTTTT	CASRRGGLNTGELFF
NA	TRBD1	TRBV27	TRBJ2-4	TGTGCCAGCAGTTTAATCGGACAGGGGAAAAACATTCAGTACTTC	CASSLIGQGKNIQYF
NA	NA	TRBV7-2	TRBJ2-1	TGTGCCAGCAGCTCCAATCGGGGCTCCTACAATGAGCAGTTCTTC	CASSSNRGSYNEQFF
NA	TRBD2	TRBV6-5	TRBJ2-1	TGTGCCAGCAGTTATGGGACTAGCGGGGGGACTGAGCAGTTCTTC	CASSYGTSGGTEQFF
NA	TRBD1	TRBV5-5	TRBJ1-5	TGTGCCAGCAGCCGGGGACAGGCGGGCAATCAGCCCCAGCATTTT	CASSRGQAGNQPQHF
NA	NA	TRBV6-6	TRBJ1-2	TGTGCCAGCAGTCCCTTGGGGTGGGATGGCTACACCTTC	CASSPLGWDGYTF
NA	TRBD2	TRBV6-1	TRBJ2-1	TGTGCCAGCAGTGAGGCTCTAGCGGGACCCTACAATGAGCAGTTCTTC	CASSEALAGPYNEQFF
NA	TRBD1	TRBV6-5	TRBJ2-1	TGTGCCACAGGGGTCACAGGGGGCTTCTACAATGAGCAGTTCTTC	CATGVTGGFYNEQFF
NA	TRBD1	TRBV27	TRBJ1-1	TGTGCCAGCCAAGACAGGGAGGCTGAAGCTTTCTTT	CASQDREAEAFF
NA	NA	TRBV5-1	TRBJ1-1	TGCGCCAGCAGCCTAGGGGGGGACGGCACTGAAGCTTTCTTT	CASSLGGDGTEAFF
NA	TRBD1	TRBV6-5	TRBJ1-2	TGTGCCAGCAGGGACAGGGGAGGCTTTTATGGCTACACCTTC	CASRDRGGFYGYTF
many	NA	TRBV4-3	TRBJ1-6	TGCGCCAGCAGCCAGGGAGGGTTCTCTAATTCACCCCTCCACTTT	CASSQGGFSNSPLHF
once	NA	TRBV2	TRBJ2-5	TGTGCCAGCAGTGGACAGGCCCCGAGGGAAGAGACCCAGTACTTC	CASSGQAPREETQYF
NA	NA	TRBV10-3	TRBJ2-1	TGTGCCATCAAATCTGAGTCATTGGGGCAGTTCTTC	CAIKSESLGQFF
NA	NA	TRBV29-1	TRBJ1-2	TGCAGCGTTAAGCAGGGATCCCACGGCTACACCTTC	CSVKQGSHGYTF
NA	NA	TRBV7-8	TRBJ1-6	TGTGCCAGCAGCCTCACTAATTCACCCCTCCACTTT	CASSLTNSPLHF
NA	NA	TRBV5-1	TRBJ1-4	TGCGCCAGCACCCTAAGAGGGGAGCCAGGCGAAAAACTGTTTTTT	CASTLRGEPGEKLFF
few	TRBD1	TRBV7-3	TRBJ2-3	TGTGCCAGCAGCTTGGGACAGACGACAGATACGCAGTATTTT	CASSLGQTTDTQYF